The 15 T cell receptor beta chains reported below all come from one sample, sequenced in a study of a mutant IDH1 vaccine in newly diagnosed glioma. Profiling relied on immunoSEQ multiplex PCR, and the TCRdb table lists in-frame clones only, not all of them. This sample has approximately 38,000 clones, with approximately 85% found just once. Noted time point: week 5, during vaccination. Doses comprised 300 ug of mutant IDH1 20-mer peptide each, plus topical imiquimod. The antigens these receptors bind are not known. The starting material was PBMCs, obtained from a glioma patient whose treatment included an IDH1 peptide vaccine. The receptors here all came from a man aged 35 to 55 with glioma.

This chain joins TRBV19 and TRBJ1-2; 7 nucleotides match TRBD1. V was pared by 6 bases and J by 4 bases, with 8 bases of the junction left unmatched. The CDR3 totals 14 residues. CDR1 is LNHDA and CDR2 is SQIVND in the germline V gene (reference sequence). The CDR3 loop reads CASRSRQGTYGYTF. The CDR3 DNA reads as TGTGCCAGTAGATCCCGACAGGGAACCTATGGCTACACCTTC.

The count of this clone is one. This chain joins TRBV6-5 and TRBJ2-2, with D unclear. Germline CDR1 is MNHEY and CDR2 is SVGAGI. This CDR3 comprises 12 residues. The V gene lost 7 bases and the J gene lost 9 bases, with 12 bases spanning the gap. The CDR3 region is CASISSSRELFF. In DNA, the CDR3 is TGTGCCAGCATCTCCAGCTCAAGGGAGCTGTTTTTT.

V gene TRBV27 combines with J gene TRBJ2-7, with a possible D match to TRBD2 (5 bases). From germline, CDR1 is MNHEY and CDR2 SMNVEV (reference sequence). The CDR3 runs to 17 residues. Trimming cost V 4 bases and J 2 bases, with 21 bases left between them. The CDR3 DNA follows: TGTGCCAGCAGTTCCACCACTCTACTAGGGCTCCCCTACGAGCAGTACTTC. Residues: CASSSTTLLGLPYEQYF.

This chain connects TRBV7-2 to TRBJ2-3, with D perhaps TRBD2 (6 bases). The V and J ends lost 4 bases and 2 bases respectively, with 19 bases between them. Germline-derived CDR1 and CDR2 are SGHTA and FQGNSA. CDR3 length equals 17 residues. In DNA, the CDR3 is TGTGCCAGCAGCTCTGATAGCGGTCTGACCTCCACAGATACGCAGTATTTT. Its translation: CASSSDSGLTSTDTQYF.

The chain employs TRBV29-1 and TRBJ2-2, with a tentative D call TRBD2 (7 bases). Germline values: CDR1 SQVTM, CDR2 ANQGSEA. CDR3 size: 14 residues. Trimming stripped 8 bases from V and 0 bases from J, with 13 bases between. CDR3 region: CSTRGQANTGELFF. CDR3 DNA sequence: TGCAGCACGCGGGGGCAGGCGAACACCGGGGAGCTGTTTTTT.

V is TRBV6-4 and J is TRBJ2-2, with TRBD2 matching over 7 bases. Unmatched junction bases numbered 4, after V lost 4 bases and J lost 2 bases. CDR1 is MRHNA and CDR2 is SNTAGT in the germline V gene. CDR3 length equals 15 residues. DNA for the CDR3: TGTGCCAGCAGTGCGGGAGGCCTTAACACCGGGGAGCTGTTTTTT. Encoded protein: CASSAGGLNTGELFF.

This chain connects TRBV19 to TRBJ1-5; D remains unclear. This CDR3 has 13 amino acids. CDR1 is LNHDA and CDR2 is SQIVND in the germline V gene (reference sequence). Trimming took off 5 bases at V and 0 bases at J, with 5 bases between the two ends. The CDR3 loop reads CASSYSSNQPQHF. In DNA, the CDR3 is TGTGCCAGTAGTTATTCTAGCAATCAGCCCCAGCATTTT.

The V gene is TRBV13, the J gene TRBJ2-3, with D unresolved. Trimming left V 6 bases short and J 6 bases short, with 10 bases between. This CDR3 has 12 amino acids. Germline CDR1 is PRHDT and CDR2 is FYEKMQ (reference sequence). CDR3 bases: TGTGCCAGCAGGTTCAGAATCGATACGCAGTATTTT. Translated, it gives CASRFRIDTQYF.

The genes are TRBV6-1 and TRBJ1-2, with D possibly TRBD1 on 5 matching bases. V lost 1 base, J lost 4 bases, and 13 bases lay in between. Germline CDR1 is MNHNS and CDR2 is SASEGT. There are 15 residues in the CDR3. The CDR3 DNA follows: TGTGCCAGCAGTGAAGGGGACGGGGCCGGCTATGGCTACACCTTC. Protein: CASSEGDGAGYGYTF.

The V gene is TRBV6-6, the J gene TRBJ2-1, with 8 bases aligning to TRBD2. Germline CDR1 is MNHNY and CDR2 is SVGAGI (reference sequence). Unmatched junction bases numbered 9, after V lost 8 bases and J lost 9 bases. The CDR3 is 13 amino acids. The CDR3 DNA reads TGTGCCAGCCTACCGGGAGGGCCAGGTGAGCAGTTCTTC. Translation: CASLPGGPGEQFF.

This chain connects TRBV6-5 to TRBJ2-7; 7 nucleotides line up with TRBD2. This CDR3 spans 15 amino acids. The V segment lost 0 bases and the J segment 6 bases; nucleotides outside the gene matches: 8. From germline, CDR1 is MNHEY and CDR2 SVGAGI. The CDR3: CASSYSKRTRGEQYF. In DNA, the CDR3 is TGTGCCAGCAGTTACTCGAAGCGGACTAGGGGCGAGCAGTACTTC.

The chain has TRBV6-5 and TRBJ2-1; 9 bases are shared with TRBD2. The V gene end was trimmed by 2 bases and the J gene end by 12 bases; junction bases not matched to a gene: 5. Looked up from germline, CDR1 is MNHEY and CDR2 is SVGAGI. The CDR3 runs 13 residues. The CDR3: CASSYTPAGGQFF. DNA for the CDR3: TGTGCCAGCAGTTACACGCCAGCGGGAGGGCAGTTCTTC.

V is TRBV27 and J is TRBJ1-3, with D hard to call. In germline, CDR1 is MNHEY, CDR2 SMNVEV (reference sequence). Trimming took 2 bases from V and 0 from J, leaving 8 bases between them. This CDR3 is built from 15 residues. The CDR3 nucleotides are TGTGCCAGCAGTTTAAACGGATACTCTGGAAACACCATATATTTT. Protein sequence: CASSLNGYSGNTIYF.

The V call is TRBV5-1, the J call TRBJ2-7, with D maybe TRBD2 (6 bases). The V end was cut by 0 bases, the J end by 7 bases, with 14 bases between. The CDR3 sequence is 14 residues long. Germline lookup yields CDR1 SGHRS and CDR2 YFSETQ. This CDR3 reads CASSLGGVRGEQYF. The DNA of the CDR3 is TGCGCCAGCAGCTTGGGGGGGGTTCGTGGAGAGCAGTACTTC.

The chain recombines TRBV29-1 with TRBJ2-6; TRBD2 is a possible D gene (6 bases). CDR3 length equals 14 residues. The ends were cut back, 6 bases at V and 4 bases at J, with 13 bases in the middle. Per the germline V gene, CDR1 is SQVTM and CDR2 is ANQGSEA. DNA of the CDR3: TGCAGCGTGCAACCAGGAGGGGGGGCCAACGTCCTGACTTTC. Amino acids: CSVQPGGGANVLTF.